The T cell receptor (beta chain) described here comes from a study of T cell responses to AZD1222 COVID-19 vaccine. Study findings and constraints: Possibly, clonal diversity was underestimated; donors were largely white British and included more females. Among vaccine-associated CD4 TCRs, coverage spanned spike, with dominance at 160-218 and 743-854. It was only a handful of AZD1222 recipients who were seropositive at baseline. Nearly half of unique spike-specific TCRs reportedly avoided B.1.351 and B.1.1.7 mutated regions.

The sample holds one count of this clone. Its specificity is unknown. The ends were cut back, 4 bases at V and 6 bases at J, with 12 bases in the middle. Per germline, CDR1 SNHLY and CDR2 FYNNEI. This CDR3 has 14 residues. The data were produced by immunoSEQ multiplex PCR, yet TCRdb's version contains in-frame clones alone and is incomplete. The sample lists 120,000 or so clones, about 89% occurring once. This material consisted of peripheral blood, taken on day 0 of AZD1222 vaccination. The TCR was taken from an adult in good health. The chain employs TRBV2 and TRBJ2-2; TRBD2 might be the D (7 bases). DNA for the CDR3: TGTGCCAGCAGTGGGCGCGGGGGCGCCGGGGAGCTGTTTTTT. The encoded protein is CASSGRGGAGELFF.